This entry concerns a single TCR beta chain. Source study methods: For nucleated cells, counts were estimated from reference gene primer amplification. The protocol was immunoSEQ multiplex PCR, while the TCRdb copy is restricted to in-frame clones and leaves out a portion. The DNA gave D and trimming, while V, J and clone size come from that table. This sample has tens of thousands of clones, with roughly 91% found just once. The CDR3 spans 15 residues. CDR1 and CDR2 (germline): LGHDT, YNNKEL (reference sequence). V lost 4 bases and J 1 base, leaving 14 bases between the germline ends. This record comes from a study of blood T cell repertoires in COVID-19. Study as a whole: The samples span acute and convalescent COVID-19 from the United States, Italy and Spain. The cDNA or gDNA used as material had been derived from T cells, B-cell-depleted T cells, or PBMCs.

This chain links TRBV3-1 (or the pseudogene TRBV3-2) with TRBJ2-7; a possible D gene is TRBD1 (6 bases). The sequence came from a human donor in a cohort sampled during active COVID-19. The sample taken for sequencing was peripheral blood. The CDR3 region has the DNA TGTGCCAGCAGCCCTCCAGGGGTTTTGTCCTACGAGCAGTACTTC. Protein: CASSPPGVLSYEQYF.